These 10 T cell receptor beta chains were sequenced from one sample in a study of cytomegalovirus exposure and HLA in healthy donors. The PCR was carried out with 60 Vbeta primers and 13 Jbeta primers. The assay was immunoSEQ multiplex PCR, and TCRdb's table has in-frame clones only and misses some. The sample shows approximately 100,000 clones, about 79% of them seen only once. Sequencing used PBMCs. The receptors come from a man between 45 and 60 years old in good health and CMV-seropositive.

V is TRBV4-1 and J is TRBJ1-2; 8 nucleotides agree with TRBD1. Germline V lookup: CDR1 MGHRA, CDR2 YSYEKL. The CDR3 consists of 14 residues. V gave up 0 bases and J gave up 8 bases; unmatched junction bases: 5. The CDR3 DNA is TGCGCCAGCAGCCAAGAGGACAGGGTGGACGGCTACACCTTC. Encoded protein: CASSQEDRVDGYTF.

The J gene is TRBJ2-7, the V gene TRBV18, with TRBD2 matching over 14 bases. The CDR3 loop spans 19 amino acids. With V trimmed by 0 bases and J by 0 bases, 7 bases remained unmatched. Germline V gene sequence: CDR1 KGHSH, CDR2 LQKENI. The CDR3 coding sequence is TGTGCCAGCTCACCACCGCCCGGACTAGCGGGAGGTAGCTCCTACGAGCAGTACTTC. Amino acids: CASSPPPGLAGGSSYEQYF.

The V call is TRBV30, the J call TRBJ1-6, with D possibly being TRBD1 (6 bases). There are 15 residues in the CDR3. Per germline, CDR1 GTSNPN and CDR2 SVGIG (reference sequence). V was trimmed by 5 bases and J by 7 bases, leaving 18 bases between them. CDR3 amino acids: CAWSSSIQGNSPLHF. CDR3 DNA: TGTGCCTGGTCTTCCTCAATCCAGGGGAATTCACCCCTCCACTTT.

CDR3 region: CASSEETQYF. The DNA of the CDR3 is TGCGCCAGCAGCGAAGAGACCCAGTACTTC. This rearrangement joins TRBV10-1 to TRBJ2-5; D not resolved. V was pared by 6 bases and J by 3 bases, with 2 bases between. The CDR3 consists of 10 residues. Per germline, CDR1 WNHNN and CDR2 SYGVQD (reference sequence).

V gene TRBV5-1 combines with J gene TRBJ2-7; TRBD2 agrees at 14 bases. CDR1 SGHRS and CDR2 YFSETQ come from the germline V gene. V shed 4 bases and J 7 bases; nucleotides not matched to a gene: 13. This CDR3 is built from 17 residues. The CDR3 DNA reads TGCGCCAGCAGCCAGGGGGGACTAGCGGGAGACCCCTGGGAGCAGTACTTC. Translated, it gives CASSQGGLAGDPWEQYF.

In its sample, this clone was seen a few times. The chain employs TRBV5-1 and TRBJ2-5; maybe TRBD1 (7 bases). Germline V gene sequence: CDR1 SGHRS, CDR2 YFSETQ. CDR3 length equals 14 residues. With 2 bases removed from V and 5 bases from J, the gap between germline ends came to 13 bases. CDR3 protein: CASSFQGGGETQYF. The CDR3 DNA reads TGCGCCAGCAGCTTTCAGGGGGGTGGTGAGACCCAGTACTTC.

This clone showed up just a few times. The chain couples TRBV4-1 to TRBJ2-7, with D maybe TRBD2 (5 bases). Per the germline V gene, CDR1 is MGHRA and CDR2 is YSYEKL. V lost 2 bases to trimming and J lost 6 bases, with 8 bases between them. CDR3 length equals 12 residues. Here the CDR3 reads CASSQSGGEQYF. CDR3 bases: TGCGCCAGCAGCCAATCAGGAGGCGAGCAGTACTTC.

V gene TRBV5-1 combines with J gene TRBJ2-5; TRBD2 agrees at 10 bases. The V and J ends lost 3 bases and 4 bases, in that order; junction bases with no gene match: 9. Germline V lookup: CDR1 SGHRS, CDR2 YFSETQ. The CDR3 sequence is 16 residues long. The CDR3 DNA follows: TGCGCCAGCAGCTCGGCTAGCGGGAGTCGTGGAGAGACCCAGTACTTC. Protein sequence: CASSSASGSRGETQYF.

V and J are TRBV7-2 and TRBJ2-3; TRBD2 matches at 7 bases. Germline-derived CDR1 and CDR2 are SGHTA and FQGNSA. Trimming took 5 bases from V and 6 from J; bases not matched to a gene: 8. The CDR3 consists of 14 residues. CDR3 sequence (DNA): TGTGCCAGCAGCCCGAGCGGGGCCAGCGATACGCAGTATTTT. Amino acids: CASSPSGASDTQYF.

This clone has a handful of counts. The rearrangement links TRBV29-1 to TRBJ2-1; D perhaps matches TRBD2 (5 bases). The germline V gene encodes CDR1 SQVTM and CDR2 ANQGSEA. This CDR3 has 14 amino acids. V dropped 3 bases and J dropped 4 bases, with 13 bases sitting between them. CDR3 protein: CSVDSRRTYNEQFF. The DNA of the CDR3 is TGCAGCGTTGACTCAAGACGGACTTACAATGAGCAGTTCTTC.